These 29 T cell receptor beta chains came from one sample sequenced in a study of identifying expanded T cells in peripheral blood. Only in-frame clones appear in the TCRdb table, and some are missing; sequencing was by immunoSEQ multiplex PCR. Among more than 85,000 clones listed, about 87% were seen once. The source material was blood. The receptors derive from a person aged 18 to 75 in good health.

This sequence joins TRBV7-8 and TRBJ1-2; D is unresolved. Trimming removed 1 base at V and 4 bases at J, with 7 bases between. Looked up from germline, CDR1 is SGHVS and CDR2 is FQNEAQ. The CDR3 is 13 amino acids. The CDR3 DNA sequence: TGTGCCAGCAGCTTAGGACGGAGCTATGGCTACACCTTC. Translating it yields CASSLGRSYGYTF.

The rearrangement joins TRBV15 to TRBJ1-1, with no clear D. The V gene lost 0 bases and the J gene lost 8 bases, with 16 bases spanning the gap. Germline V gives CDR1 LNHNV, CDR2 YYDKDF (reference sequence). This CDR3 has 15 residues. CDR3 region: CATSREVFSGSEAFF. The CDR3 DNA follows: TGTGCCACCAGCAGAGAGGTGTTTAGCGGCTCGGAAGCTTTCTTT. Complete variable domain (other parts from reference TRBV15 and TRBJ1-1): DAMVIQNPRYQVTQFGKPVTLSCSQTLNHNVMYWYQQKSSQAPKLLFHYYDKDFNNEADTPDNFQSRRPNTSFCFLDIRSPGLGDTAMYLCATSREVFSGSEAFFGQGTRLTVV.

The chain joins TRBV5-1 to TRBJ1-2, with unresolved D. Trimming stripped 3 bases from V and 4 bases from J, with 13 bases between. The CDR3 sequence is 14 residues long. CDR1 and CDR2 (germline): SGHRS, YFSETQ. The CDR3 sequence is CASSYETPSYGYTF. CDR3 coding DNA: TGCGCCAGCAGCTATGAGACCCCCAGCTATGGCTACACCTTC.

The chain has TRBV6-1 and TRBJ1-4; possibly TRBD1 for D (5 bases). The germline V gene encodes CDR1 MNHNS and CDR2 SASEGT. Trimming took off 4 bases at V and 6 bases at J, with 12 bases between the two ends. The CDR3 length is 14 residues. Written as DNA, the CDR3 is TGTGCCAGCAGTGGTTGGGGGGAGCATGAAAAACTGTTTTTT. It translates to CASSGWGEHEKLFF.

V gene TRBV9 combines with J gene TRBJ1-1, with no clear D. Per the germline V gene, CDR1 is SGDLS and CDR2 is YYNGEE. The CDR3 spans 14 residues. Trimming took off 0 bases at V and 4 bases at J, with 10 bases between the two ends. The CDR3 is CASSVESRGTEAFF. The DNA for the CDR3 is TGTGCCAGCAGCGTAGAGAGTCGGGGCACTGAAGCTTTCTTT.

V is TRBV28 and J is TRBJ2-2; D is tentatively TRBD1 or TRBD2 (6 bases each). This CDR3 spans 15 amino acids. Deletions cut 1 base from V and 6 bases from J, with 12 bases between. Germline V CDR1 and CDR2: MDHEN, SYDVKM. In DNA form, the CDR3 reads TGTGCCAGCAGTTTATACATGAGGGGGGCCGGGGAGCTGTTTTTT. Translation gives CASSLYMRGAGELFF. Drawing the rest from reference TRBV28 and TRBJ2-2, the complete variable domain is DVKVTQSSRYLVKRTGEKVFLECVQDMDHENMFWYRQDPGLGLRLIYFSYDVKMKEKGDIPEGYSVSREKKERFSLILESASTNQTSMYLCASSLYMRGAGELFFGEGSRLTVL.

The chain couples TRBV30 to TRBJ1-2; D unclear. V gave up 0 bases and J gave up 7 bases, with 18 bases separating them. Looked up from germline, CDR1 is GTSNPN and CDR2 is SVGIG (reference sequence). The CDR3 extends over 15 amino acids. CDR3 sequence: CAWSVLVPGVGGYTF. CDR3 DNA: TGTGCCTGGAGTGTACTAGTTCCGGGAGTGGGTGGCTACACCTTC.

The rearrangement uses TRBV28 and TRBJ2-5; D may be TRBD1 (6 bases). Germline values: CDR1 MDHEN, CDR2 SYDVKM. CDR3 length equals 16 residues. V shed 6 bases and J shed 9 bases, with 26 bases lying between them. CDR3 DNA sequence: TGTGCCAGCAGCCTGTATGGAGTACCCGCCGAGGGGGCCCAGTACTTC. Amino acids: CASSLYGVPAEGAQYF.

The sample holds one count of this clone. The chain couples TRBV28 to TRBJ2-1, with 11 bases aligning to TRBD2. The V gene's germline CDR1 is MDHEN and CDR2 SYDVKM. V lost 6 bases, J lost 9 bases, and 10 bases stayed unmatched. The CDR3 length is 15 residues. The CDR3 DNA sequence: TGTGCCAGCAGGGCGACTAGCGGGAACGGAGGTGAGCAGTTCTTC. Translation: CASRATSGNGGEQFF.

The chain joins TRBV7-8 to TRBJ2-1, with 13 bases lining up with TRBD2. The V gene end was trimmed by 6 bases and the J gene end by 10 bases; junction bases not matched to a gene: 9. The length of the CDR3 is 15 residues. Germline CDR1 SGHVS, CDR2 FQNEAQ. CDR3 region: CASRVGLAGQNEQFF. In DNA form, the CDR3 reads TGTGCCAGCAGAGTGGGACTAGCGGGACAGAACGAGCAGTTCTTC.

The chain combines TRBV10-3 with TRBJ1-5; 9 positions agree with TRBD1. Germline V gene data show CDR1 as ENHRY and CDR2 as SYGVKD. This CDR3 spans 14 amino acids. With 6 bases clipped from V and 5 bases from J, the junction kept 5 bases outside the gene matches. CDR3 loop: CAIRDGTGHQPQHF. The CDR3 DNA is TGTGCCATCAGAGACGGGACAGGGCATCAGCCCCAGCATTTT.

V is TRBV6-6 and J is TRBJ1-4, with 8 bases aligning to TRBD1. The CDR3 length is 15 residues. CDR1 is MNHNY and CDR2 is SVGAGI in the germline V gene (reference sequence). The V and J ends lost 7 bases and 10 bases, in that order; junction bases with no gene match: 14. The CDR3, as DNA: TGTGCCAGCACCTACCTTCCGACAGGGGTGGGAAAACTGTTTTTT. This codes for CASTYLPTGVGKLFF.

The CDR3 DNA is TGTGCCAGCAGTTACTCGGACAGGGGGGTCTACGAGCAGTACTTC. As protein: CASSYSDRGVYEQYF. V is TRBV6-5 and J is TRBJ2-7; 10 bases fit TRBD1. This CDR3 is 15 amino acids long. Looked up from germline, CDR1 is MNHEY and CDR2 is SVGAGI. The junction had 2 bases not matched to a gene; V was cut back by 0 bases and J by 3 bases.

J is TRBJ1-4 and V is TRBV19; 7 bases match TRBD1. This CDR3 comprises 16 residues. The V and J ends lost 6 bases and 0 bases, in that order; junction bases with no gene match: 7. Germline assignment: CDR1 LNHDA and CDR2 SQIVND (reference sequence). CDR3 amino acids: CASRRDRSSTNEKLFF. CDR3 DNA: TGTGCCAGTAGGAGGGACAGATCCTCAACTAATGAAAAACTGTTTTTT.

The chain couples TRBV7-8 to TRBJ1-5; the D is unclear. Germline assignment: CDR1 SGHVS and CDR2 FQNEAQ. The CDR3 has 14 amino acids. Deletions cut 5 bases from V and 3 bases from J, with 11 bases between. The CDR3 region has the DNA TGTGCCAGCAGCACCCAGATAGACAATCAGCCCCAGCATTTT. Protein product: CASSTQIDNQPQHF.

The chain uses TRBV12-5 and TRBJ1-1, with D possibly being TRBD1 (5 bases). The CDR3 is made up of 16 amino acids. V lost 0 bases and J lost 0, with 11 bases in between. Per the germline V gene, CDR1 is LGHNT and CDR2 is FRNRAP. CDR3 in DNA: TGTGCTAGTGGTTTGGTATTAGGGGCCCTGAACACTGAAGCTTTCTTT. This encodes CASGLVLGALNTEAFF.

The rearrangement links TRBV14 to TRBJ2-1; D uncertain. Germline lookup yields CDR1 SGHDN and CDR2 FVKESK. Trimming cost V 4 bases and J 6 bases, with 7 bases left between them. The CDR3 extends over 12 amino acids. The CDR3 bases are TGTGCCAGCAGCCCCGGAAGCAATGAGCAGTTCTTC. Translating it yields CASSPGSNEQFF.

The CDR3 loop is CASSFNGAGGPHEQYF. The CDR3 nucleotides read TGTGCCAGCAGCTTCAATGGGGCGGGGGGGCCCCACGAGCAGTACTTC. This chain links TRBV7-2 with TRBJ2-7, with 9 bases matching TRBD2. This CDR3 spans 16 amino acids. Germline V lookup: CDR1 SGHTA, CDR2 FQGNSA. V gave up 3 bases and J gave up 5 bases; unmatched junction bases: 11.

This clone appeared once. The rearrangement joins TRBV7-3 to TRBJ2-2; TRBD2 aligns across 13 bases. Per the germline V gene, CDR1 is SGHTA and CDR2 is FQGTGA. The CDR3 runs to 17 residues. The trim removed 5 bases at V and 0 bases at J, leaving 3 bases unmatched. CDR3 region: CASSLGTSGANTGELFF. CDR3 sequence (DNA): TGTGCCAGCAGCCTGGGGACTAGCGGGGCGAACACCGGGGAGCTGTTTTTT. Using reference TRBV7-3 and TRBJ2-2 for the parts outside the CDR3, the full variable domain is GAGVSQTPSNKVTEKGKYVELRCDPISGHTALYWYRQSLGQGPEFLIYFQGTGAADDSGLPNDRFFAVRPEGSVSTLKIQRTERGDSAVYLCASSLGTSGANTGELFFGEGSRLTVL.

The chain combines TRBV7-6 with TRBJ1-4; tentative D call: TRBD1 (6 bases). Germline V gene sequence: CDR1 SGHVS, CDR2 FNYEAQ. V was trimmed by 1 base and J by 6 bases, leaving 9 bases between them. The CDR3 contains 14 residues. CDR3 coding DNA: TGTGCCAGCAGCTTAGACAGGGTGGATGAAAAACTGTTTTTT. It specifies CASSLDRVDEKLFF.

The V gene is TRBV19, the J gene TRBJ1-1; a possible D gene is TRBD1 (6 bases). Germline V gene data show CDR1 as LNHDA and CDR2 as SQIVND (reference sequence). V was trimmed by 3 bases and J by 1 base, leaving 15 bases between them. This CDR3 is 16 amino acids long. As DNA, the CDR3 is TGTGCCAGTAGTATTACCTCCGGGACACCGAACACTGAAGCTTTCTTT. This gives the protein CASSITSGTPNTEAFF.

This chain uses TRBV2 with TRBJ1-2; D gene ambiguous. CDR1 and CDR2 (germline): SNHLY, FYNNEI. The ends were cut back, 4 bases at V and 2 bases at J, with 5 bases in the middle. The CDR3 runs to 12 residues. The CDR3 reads CASSAVNYGYTF. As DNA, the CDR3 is TGTGCCAGCAGTGCCGTAAACTATGGCTACACCTTC.

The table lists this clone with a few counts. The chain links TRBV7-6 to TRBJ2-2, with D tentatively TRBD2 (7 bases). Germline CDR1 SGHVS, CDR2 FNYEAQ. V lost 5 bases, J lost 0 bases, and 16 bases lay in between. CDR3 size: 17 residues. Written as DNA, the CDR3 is TGTGCCAGCAGCCCCCGGGGCGGGGGCTCGAACACCGGGGAGCTGTTTTTT. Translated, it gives CASSPRGGGSNTGELFF.

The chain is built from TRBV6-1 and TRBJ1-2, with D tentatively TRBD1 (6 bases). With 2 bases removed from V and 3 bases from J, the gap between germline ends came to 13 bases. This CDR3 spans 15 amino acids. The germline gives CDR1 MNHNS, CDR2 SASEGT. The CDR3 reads CASSEIPGHHYGYTF. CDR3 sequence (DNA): TGTGCCAGCAGTGAAATTCCGGGACACCACTATGGCTACACCTTC.

The CDR3: CASSLEILAAYEQYF. CDR3 bases: TGTGCCAGCAGCTTAGAAATCCTCGCAGCCTACGAGCAGTACTTC. The rearrangement uses TRBV7-8 and TRBJ2-7; no firm D call. Germline CDR1 reads SGHVS; CDR2 reads FQNEAQ. CDR3 length equals 15 residues. With 1 base removed from V and 2 bases from J, the gap between germline ends came to 12 bases.

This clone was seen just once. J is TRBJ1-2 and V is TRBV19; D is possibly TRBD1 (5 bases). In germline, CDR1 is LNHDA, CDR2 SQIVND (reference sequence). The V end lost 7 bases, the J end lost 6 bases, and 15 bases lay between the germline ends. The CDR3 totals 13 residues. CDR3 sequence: CASTQPGPDGYTF. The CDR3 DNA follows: TGTGCCAGTACCCAACCGGGACCCGATGGCTACACCTTC.

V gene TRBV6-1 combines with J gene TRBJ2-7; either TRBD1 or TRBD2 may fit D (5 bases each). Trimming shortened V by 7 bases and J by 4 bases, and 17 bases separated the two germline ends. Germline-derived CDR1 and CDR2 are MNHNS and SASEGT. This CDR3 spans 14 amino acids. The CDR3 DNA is TGTGCCAGCATTTCAGGGACGGAAATTTACGAGCAGTACTTC. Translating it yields CASISGTEIYEQYF.

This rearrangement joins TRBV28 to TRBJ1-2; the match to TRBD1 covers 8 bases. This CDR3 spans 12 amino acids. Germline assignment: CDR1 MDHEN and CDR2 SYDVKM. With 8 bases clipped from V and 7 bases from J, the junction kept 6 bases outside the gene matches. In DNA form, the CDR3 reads TGTGCCAGCCCGGACAGGGATGGTGGCTACACCTTC. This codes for CASPDRDGGYTF.

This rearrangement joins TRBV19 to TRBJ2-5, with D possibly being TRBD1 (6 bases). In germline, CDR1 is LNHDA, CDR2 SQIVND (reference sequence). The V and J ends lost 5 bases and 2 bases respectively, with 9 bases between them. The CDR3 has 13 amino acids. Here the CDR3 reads CASSPGQQETQYF. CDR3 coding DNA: TGTGCCAGTAGTCCAGGACAGCAAGAGACCCAGTACTTC. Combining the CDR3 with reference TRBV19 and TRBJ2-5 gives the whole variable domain DGGITQSPKYLFRKEGQNVTLSCEQNLNHDAMYWYRQDPGQGLRLIYYSQIVNDFQKGDIAEGYSVSREKKESFPLTVTSAQKNPTAFYLCASSPGQQETQYFGPGTRLLVL.